The clone carrying this TCR beta chain is categorized as medium-sized (0.01 to 0.1%). What it recognizes is unknown. This specimen belongs to a study of tumor-infiltrating lymphocytes in localized non-small cell lung cancer. Study conclusions and caveats: No link was found between tumor T-cell fraction and recurrence-free survival. Immunotypes IM1 and IM2 had similar TCR-derived T-cell fractions.

The CDR3 has 15 amino acids. Trimming took off 1 base at V and 6 bases at J, with 11 bases between the two ends. Germline loops: CDR1 SGHDT, CDR2 YYEEEE. Sequencing was performed with immunoSEQ multiplex PCR; in TCRdb, only in-frame clones are kept and a portion is missing. The table includes more than 6,000 clones, around two thirds detected once. This TCR was recovered from a human donor with non-small cell lung cancer. The genes are TRBV5-6 and TRBJ1-6; maybe TRBD1 (5 bases). Sequencing input: lung tumor tissue. The CDR3 DNA sequence: TGTGCCAGCAGCTTGAGGGACGGAACTAATTCACCCCTCCACTTT. Translated: CASSLRDGTNSPLHF.